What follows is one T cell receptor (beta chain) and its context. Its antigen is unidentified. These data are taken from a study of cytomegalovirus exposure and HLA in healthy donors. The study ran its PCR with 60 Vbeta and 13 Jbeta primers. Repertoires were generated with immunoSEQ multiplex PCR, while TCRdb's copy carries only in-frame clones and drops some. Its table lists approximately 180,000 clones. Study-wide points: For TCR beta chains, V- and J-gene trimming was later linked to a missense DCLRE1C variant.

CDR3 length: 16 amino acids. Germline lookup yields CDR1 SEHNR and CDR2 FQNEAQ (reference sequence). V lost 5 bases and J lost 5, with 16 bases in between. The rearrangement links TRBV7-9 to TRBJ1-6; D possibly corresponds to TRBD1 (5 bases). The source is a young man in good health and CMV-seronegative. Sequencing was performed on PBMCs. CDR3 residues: CASSAWTWIHNSPLHF. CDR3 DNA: TGTGCCAGCAGCGCCTGGACATGGATCCATAATTCACCCCTCCACTTT.